This entry features one T cell receptor (beta chain) sequence. Its specificity is not known. This sample stems from a study of CD8 T cells in Susac syndrome. RNA was extracted with the RNeasy kit, and a quantity of about 0.45 to 1 ug was reverse transcribed using random hexamers. TCRdb fed the immunoSEQ multiplex PCR reads into MiXCR, producing one record per CDR3 protein. The data contain 150,000 or so distinct CDR3 sequences, roughly 95% of them singletons. Findings of the study overall: TCR sequencing and HLA analysis covered a relatively small number of individuals.

The CDR3 has 16 residues. V lost 5 bases and J 0 bases, leaving 11 bases between the germline ends. Germline V gene lookup returns CDR1 MDHEN and CDR2 SYDVKM. This clonotype originated in a human donor with Susac syndrome. The genes are TRBV28 and TRBJ2-6, with D possibly matching TRBD2 (6 bases). The sequenced material came from CD4+ T cells from PBMCs. CDR3 amino acids: CASSPGTYSGANVLTF. The CDR3 region has the DNA TGTGCCAGCAGTCCAGGGACTTACTCTGGGGCCAACGTCCTGACTTTC. The whole variable domain, remainder taken from reference TRBV28 and TRBJ2-6, is DVKVTQSSRYLVKRTGEKVFLECVQDMDHENMFWYRQDPGLGLRLIYFSYDVKMKEKGDIPEGYSVSREKKERFSLILESASTNQTSMYLCASSPGTYSGANVLTFGAGSRLTVL.